This T cell receptor beta chain was sequenced in a study of persistence of HIV-infected CD4 T cells (dated by TCRdb to 2019 to 2021). Notes on the research overall: Suppressive ART had been received by participants for a median of roughly 8 years. Anti-CD3/anti-CD28 stimulation activated a higher proportion of cells, with a lower memory fraction, than antigen stimulation. Apart from a couple of participants who underwent leukapheresis at a single time point, peripheral blood samples of up to 180 mL were collected from participants at multiple time points. The study isolated CMV- and HIV-1 Gag-responding CD4+ T cells from ART-treated individuals to examine antigen-driven clonal expansion of HIV-1-infected cells. The clonality of all cells in each sorted population was assessed by TCRbeta sequencing, whereas the clonality of infected cells was assessed by proviral sequencing. Cross-participant TCR cluster analysis included roughly 8 participants for CMV and 6 or 7 participants for Gag. What the study reported, not specific to this receptor: The study involved few individuals and tested only a limited range of antigens. Within the same sorted populations, TCR oligoclonality correlated with proviral oligoclonality. Bulk TCR analyses could not be restricted to the rare CMV-responding cells that actually carried HIV-1 proviruses. Enrichment of degenerate expanded CDR3beta sequences was found in antigen-responding cells, suggesting convergent selection of CD4+ responses to CMV and Gag. TCRbeta richness in CMV- and Gag-responding cells was significantly lower than in anti-CD3/anti-CD28-responding cells; CMV-responding cells had higher oligoclonality than CD3/CD28-stimulated and Gag-responding cells.

CDR1 and CDR2 are read off the germline V gene (reference sequence) as GTSNPN and SVGIG. V was cut back by 3 bases and J by 0 bases, leaving a gap of 3 bases between them. The CDR3 contains 13 residues, cysteine and phenylalanine counted. Only the CDR3 DNA is retained, 39 bases long and in frame from the first base. In regard to this clone: The target of this receptor is not known. Nothing much larger sits one base from this clone, and base qualities are not available.

The treatment or condition label of this sample denotes: suppressive antiretroviral therapy. As a nonspecific positive control representing the CD4+ T cell repertoire, cells were stimulated with anti-CD3/anti-CD28 magnetic beads. Sorting of responding CD4+ T cells was based on upregulation of both CD40 ligand and CD69. Participants were HIV-1-infected adults who started suppressive ART during chronic infection. Participants had undetectable plasma HIV-1 RNA below 50 copies/mL for at least 4 years. To be included, participants needed a CD4+ T cell count above 400 cells/uL and a positive CMV serology. Before stimulation, PBMCs were isolated using density centrifugation and depleted of CD8+ T cells. For roughly 20 hours, CD8-depleted PBMCs were stimulated with anti-CD28/CD49d costimulation, a CD40-blocking antibody, and enfuvirtide, which was added to prevent new infections. Sorting was done on either a Beckman Coulter MoFlo Legacy or an XDP sorter, and propidium iodide was used to exclude dead cells. For samples with more than one million cells, genomic DNA was extracted with the QIAamp DNA Mini Kit, and for all other samples the Quick-DNA Microprep Kit was used.

The immunoSEQ hsTCRB assay version 4, run in survey mode, was used to sequence TCRbeta repertoires from genomic DNA. For TCRbeta sequencing, genomic DNA was diluted to approximately 10 ng/uL, with up to about 1 ug used per sample. The authors' pipeline ran thus. TCRbeta data analysis was done in ImmunoSeq Analyzer 3.0, and diversity was calculated on productive nucleotide rearrangements. Using the Immunarch R package, the improved Chao index served to estimate lower-bound TCR diversity and the Gini coefficient served to estimate clonality. When different nucleotide rearrangements encoded the same CDR3beta amino acid sequence, each rearrangement was treated as a distinct clonotype. TCRbeta sequences significantly enriched in antigen-responding cells relative to anti-CD3/anti-CD28-activated cells were identified by differential abundance analysis. Using predicted peptide-MHC specificity as the basis, GLIPH2 grouped TCRs into clusters, both for each participant individually and for the merged data sets that combined participants. Held by TCRdb, this immuneACCESS table contains in-frame sequences only and omits some clones. Under half of the omission traces to an unresolved V gene where checked; the cause of the rest is unknown. That table furnishes V, J and clone size, whereas the DNA furnished D and trimming. The sample contains 40,000 to 55,000 clones, 85% to 90% of them found a single time. 3% to 3.5% of the sample goes to the ten largest clones.

The rearranged segments are TRBV30 and TRBJ1-6; the D segment cannot be called with confidence. The receptor comes from an adult woman with HIV who was CMV-seropositive. Specimen: CD4+ T cells sorted from PBMCs after approximately 19-hour stimulation, collected from a patient who received antiretroviral therapy. What this sample's cell subset or site label stands for: CD40L+CD69+ CD4 T cells responding to anti-CD3/anti-CD28 beads, representing the overall repertoire. The DNA is as follows: TGTGCCTGGAGCCCCTCCTATAATTCACCCCTCCACTTT. It encodes CAWSPSYNSPLHF.